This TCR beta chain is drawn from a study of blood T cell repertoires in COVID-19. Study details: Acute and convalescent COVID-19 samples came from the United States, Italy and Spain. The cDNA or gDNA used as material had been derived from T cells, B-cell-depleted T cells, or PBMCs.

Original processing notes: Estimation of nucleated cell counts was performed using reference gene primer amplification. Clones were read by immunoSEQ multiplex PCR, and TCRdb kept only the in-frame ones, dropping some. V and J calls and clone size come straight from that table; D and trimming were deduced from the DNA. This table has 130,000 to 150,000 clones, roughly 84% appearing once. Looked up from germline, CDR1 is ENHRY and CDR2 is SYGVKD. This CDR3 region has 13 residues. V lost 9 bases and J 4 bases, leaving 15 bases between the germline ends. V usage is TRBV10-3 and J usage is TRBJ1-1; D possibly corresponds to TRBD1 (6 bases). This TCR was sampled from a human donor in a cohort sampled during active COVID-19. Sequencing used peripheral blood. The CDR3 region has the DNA TGTGCCATTAATACAGGGACCGGCACTGAAGCTTTCTTT. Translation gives CAINTGTGTEAFF.